These 15 T cell receptor beta chains were sequenced from one sample in a study of lymphopenia after photon versus proton radiotherapy. Measured with immunoSEQ multiplex PCR; TCRdb has only the in-frame clones, and not every one. The table has about 68,000 clones, roughly 93% seen once. Source: peripheral blood, taken from a patient treated with photon-based radiotherapy. The receptors originated from a woman in her 70s with pancreatic cancer.

The chain uses TRBV5-5 and TRBJ2-7; D uncertain. V was clipped by 1 base and J by 4 bases, with 12 bases between them. The germline V gene has CDR1 SGHKS and CDR2 YYEKEE (reference sequence). The CDR3 is 14 residues long. CDR3 DNA: TGTGCCAGCAGCTTGCGAGACACTCTTTACGAGCAGTACTTC. This sequence encodes CASSLRDTLYEQYF.

This rearrangement joins TRBV7-9 to TRBJ2-7; tentative D call: TRBD2 (5 bases). The germline gives CDR1 SEHNR, CDR2 FQNEAQ (reference sequence). The V and J ends lost 3 bases and 5 bases respectively, with 17 bases between them. The CDR3 spans 15 residues. The CDR3, as DNA: TGTGCCAGCAGCTTGGGGAGTACTAATACCGACGAGCAGTACTTC. It is translated as CASSLGSTNTDEQYF.

V and J are TRBV5-1 and TRBJ2-1; tentative D call: TRBD2 (6 bases). CDR1 and CDR2 from the germline V gene are SGHRS and YFSETQ. CDR3 length: 16 amino acids. Trimming removed 0 bases from V and 4 bases from J, with 14 bases in between. The CDR3 sequence is CASSLGGLPGYNEQFF. CDR3 sequence (DNA): TGCGCCAGCAGCTTGGGGGGACTCCCGGGGTACAATGAGCAGTTCTTC.

The V and J genes are TRBV7-3 and TRBJ2-7, with 14 bases fitting TRBD2. The CDR3 is 16 residues long. Germline V gene lookup returns CDR1 SGHTA and CDR2 FQGTGA. The V gene end was trimmed by 4 bases and the J gene end by 4 bases; junction bases not matched to a gene: 6. In nucleotides, the CDR3 is TGTGCCAGCAGCTCGGACGGGACTAGCGGGAGTTACGAGCAGTACTTC. Translated: CASSSDGTSGSYEQYF. Complete variable domain (other parts from reference TRBV7-3 and TRBJ2-7): GAGVSQTPSNKVTEKGKYVELRCDPISGHTALYWYRQSLGQGPEFLIYFQGTGAADDSGLPNDRFFAVRPEGSVSTLKIQRTERGDSAVYLCASSSDGTSGSYEQYFGPGTRLTVT.

The V gene is TRBV30, the J gene TRBJ1-4; TRBD1 matches 7 bases. V was pared by 5 bases and J by 4 bases, with 1 base of the junction left unmatched. The CDR3 is made up of 12 amino acids. The V gene's germline CDR1 is GTSNPN and CDR2 SVGIG (reference sequence). The CDR3 sequence is CAWDRDNEKLFF. The CDR3 coding sequence is TGTGCCTGGGACAGGGATAATGAAAAACTGTTTTTT.

V gene TRBV6-1 combines with J gene TRBJ2-1, with a possible D match to TRBD2 (6 bases). Germline values: CDR1 MNHNS, CDR2 SASEGT. V lost 5 bases and J lost 5, with 10 bases in between. This CDR3 has 13 residues. CDR3 region: CASSKTSNNEQFF. CDR3 bases: TGTGCCAGCAGTAAGACTAGTAACAATGAGCAGTTCTTC.

The V and J genes are TRBV29-1 and TRBJ2-1, with 12 bases that match TRBD2. Germline CDR1 reads SQVTM; CDR2 reads ANQGSEA. This CDR3 is 14 amino acids long. The J segment lost 6 bases and the V segment lost 3 bases, leaving 3 bases of the junction unmatched. CDR3 in DNA: TGCAGCGTTGACCTAGCGGGAGGGCCCAATGAGCAGTTCTTC. It encodes CSVDLAGGPNEQFF.

This chain connects TRBV11-3 to TRBJ1-5; the D is unclear. V was cut by 1 base and J by 0 bases, with 1 base left in between. The CDR3 extends over 13 amino acids. Per the germline V gene, CDR1 is SGHNT and CDR2 is YENEEA. The CDR3 region has the DNA TGTGCCAGCAGCTTAGTTAGCAATCAGCCCCAGCATTTT. It translates to CASSLVSNQPQHF.

This clone appeared a single time. The rearrangement uses TRBV28 and TRBJ1-2; no reliable D call. This CDR3 has 12 amino acids. Germline assignment: CDR1 MDHEN and CDR2 SYDVKM. Trimming stripped 6 bases from V and 7 bases from J, with 12 bases between. CDR3 sequence: CASSTDLLGYTF. The CDR3 DNA follows: TGTGCCAGCAGCACAGACTTACTTGGCTACACCTTC.

This rearrangement joins TRBV27 to TRBJ1-5; unclear D gene. Between the trimmed V and J ends, which lost 1 base and 4 bases, there was a span of 5 bases. The germline V gene encodes CDR1 MNHEY and CDR2 SMNVEV (reference sequence). The CDR3 runs to 13 residues. The DNA for the CDR3 is TGTGCCAGCAGTTTATGGTCTAATCAGCCCCAGCATTTT. Translated, it gives CASSLWSNQPQHF.

CDR3 in DNA: TGTGCCAGCAGTCTCGCGAACAGGGAAGAGACCCAGTACTTC. This sequence encodes CASSLANREETQYF. This rearrangement joins TRBV28 to TRBJ2-5; TRBD1 is a possible D gene (6 bases). The CDR3 contains 14 residues. Trimming cost V 5 bases and J 3 bases, with 13 bases left between them. From germline, CDR1 is MDHEN and CDR2 SYDVKM.

The chain joins TRBV4-1 to TRBJ2-7, with 8 nucleotides matching TRBD2. CDR3 length: 15 residues. V lost 4 bases, J lost 2 bases, and 7 bases stayed unmatched. CDR1 is MGHRA and CDR2 is YSYEKL in the germline V gene. This CDR3 is CASSPSSGAPYEQYF. In DNA form, the CDR3 reads TGCGCCAGCAGCCCAAGTAGCGGGGCGCCCTACGAGCAGTACTTC.

The J gene is TRBJ2-3, the V gene TRBV7-9, with D hard to call. The CDR3 extends over 14 amino acids. The germline V and J ends were trimmed by 2 bases and 2 bases, with 8 bases remaining between them. Germline V lookup: CDR1 SEHNR, CDR2 FQNEAQ (reference sequence). The CDR3 loop is CASSLRPPTDTQYF. CDR3 sequence (DNA): TGTGCCAGCAGCTTAAGGCCCCCCACAGATACGCAGTATTTT.

The rearrangement uses TRBV4-2 and TRBJ1-5; D gene unclear. There are 16 residues in the CDR3. CDR1 is LGHNA and CDR2 is YNFKEQ in the germline V gene. V lost 1 base to trimming and J lost 9 bases, with 19 bases between them. The CDR3 loop is CASSQGEWGDNRPQHF. The CDR3 DNA sequence: TGTGCCAGCAGCCAAGGGGAGTGGGGAGATAATAGGCCCCAGCATTTT.

CDR3 loop: CASTDRGQREQYF. CDR3 nucleotide sequence: TGTGCCAGTACGGACAGGGGGCAGAGGGAGCAGTACTTC. V and J are TRBV6-6 and TRBJ2-7, with 11 positions matching TRBD1. The CDR3 consists of 13 residues. CDR1 MNHNY and CDR2 SVGAGI come from the germline V gene (reference sequence). Trimming removed 9 bases from V and 7 bases from J; junction bases left unmatched: 8.